The source of this T cell receptor beta chain is a study of T cells expressing NK-cell markers. Study information: Sorted CD3+CD56+NKG2C+, CD3+CD56+NKG2C- and CD3+CD56-NKG2C+ T cells supplied TCR beta repertoires. Study results and caveats: There remained a lack of clarity about HCMV specificity of expanded NKG2C+ T cell clones. The study found these clonotypes also leading the CD3+CD56-NKG2C+ fraction in four donors. Roughly 6 donors showed dominant NKG2C+ clonotypes comprising roughly 1.0-7.0% of their CD8+ T cells.

Using the 5' RACE reads, TCRdb records one entry per CDR3 protein without DNA. The table for this sample gives fewer than 400,000 distinct CDR3 sequences. For this clonotype: Its antigen is unknown.

The CDR3 runs to 14 residues. The germline V gene encodes CDR1 DFQATT and CDR2 SNEGSKA (reference sequence). The origin of this receptor is a woman aged 45-59 years in good health. V and J are TRBV20-1 and TRBJ2-7. Sequenced input: blood T cells: a sorted CD56 or NKG2C T cell subset, CD4+ or CD8+ T cells, or bulk PBMC T cells (not recorded which). The CDR3 spells CSATRSSGSYEQYF.